Shown below are 21 T cell receptor beta chains from a single sample sequenced in a study of blood T cells in healthy people across ages (dated by TCRdb to the mid-2010s). Receptor libraries were prepared by 5' RACE. The listed sequencing device is Illumina HiSeq 2500. A second PCR of about 7 to 12 cycles was run with a J-beta primer mix and a sample-barcoded 5' primer. Using fastp trimming at Q25 and MiXCR clonotype assembly, TCRdb reanalyzed the public sequencing data and kept in-frame beta chains. Rows with one shared CDR3 protein collapse into an entry with the most common genes and DNA. Counted in this sample were some 880,000 distinct CDR3 sequences; around 36% of them appeared once. The ten largest clones represent over 10% of the sample. The material sequenced was blood. These TCRs come from a man aged 18 to 29 in good health.

The genes are TRBV27 and TRBJ2-7; TRBD1 matches at 11 bases. CDR3 length: 14 residues. Trimming at V came to 2 bases and at J to 4 bases, leaving 1 base not matched to a gene. Germline CDR1 MNHEY, CDR2 SMNVEV (reference sequence). The CDR3 region has the DNA TGTGCCAGCAGTTTAAGGGACAGGGGGTACGAGCAGTACTTC. As protein: CASSLRDRGYEQYF.

Note on this clonotype: A clone one base away is much larger, so this may be a read error. V usage is TRBV6-5 and J usage is TRBJ2-7; the match to TRBD1 covers 7 bases. The CDR3 contains 16 residues. V gave up 7 bases and J gave up 5 bases; unmatched junction bases: 17. The germline gives CDR1 MNHEY, CDR2 SVGAGI. For the CDR3, the DNA is TGTGCCAGCAAAGAACGGGACAGACGTCGGTGGAACGAGCAGTACTTC. Translation: CASKERDRRRWNEQYF.

This clonotype has just a few counts. The V gene is TRBV20-1, the J gene TRBJ2-2; no firm D call. The CDR3 runs to 13 residues. Germline V gives CDR1 DFQATT, CDR2 SNEGSKA (reference sequence). The V and J ends lost 0 bases and 4 bases respectively, with 6 bases between them. The DNA of the CDR3 is TGCAGTGCTAGAGATCCCAGCACCGGGGAGCTGTTTTTT. The encoded protein is CSARDPSTGELFF.

As to this clonotype: The germline gene is not matched at one end of the junction; a read error may be the cause. The rearrangement uses TRBV3-1 and TRBJ2-1, with D possibly being TRBD2 (5 bases). The CDR3 has 13 residues. Per the germline V gene, CDR1 is LGHDT and CDR2 is YNNKEL (reference sequence). The chain's CDR3 is CAGSQGFGDEQFF. CDR3 nucleotides: TGTGCCGGCAGCCAAGGGTTCGGGGATGAGCAGTTCTTC.

Comments on this clonotype: Sequence at one end of the junction differs from germline and may be a read error. The rearrangement links TRBV12-3 or TRBV12-4 to TRBJ1-1, with a possible D match to TRBD1 (5 bases). The CDR3 totals 15 residues. CDR3 residues: CVSKTPGTLNTEAFF. The CDR3 region has the DNA TGTGTCAGCAAAACCCCCGGGACGCTGAACACTGAAGCTTTCTTT.

The chain employs TRBV20-1 and TRBJ1-1; D gene unclear. The CDR3 covers 12 residues. V lost 6 bases to trimming and J lost 3 bases, with 11 bases between them. Germline-derived CDR1 and CDR2 are DFQATT and SNEGSKA (reference sequence). The DNA for the CDR3 is TGCAGTGCCCCCGACTCGTACACTGAAGCTTTCTTT. This sequence encodes CSAPDSYTEAFF.

A few counts support this clonotype. The chain has TRBV7-2 and TRBJ1-5; 8 bases line up with TRBD1. Germline CDR1 reads SGHTA; CDR2 reads FQGNSA. The CDR3 consists of 15 residues. V lost 5 bases, J lost 2 bases, and 5 bases stayed unmatched. This CDR3 is CASSAQTGGNQPQHF. The CDR3 DNA reads as TGTGCCAGCAGCGCCCAGACAGGGGGCAATCAGCCCCAGCATTTT.

The chain recombines TRBV6-2 or TRBV6-3 with TRBJ2-6, with a weak D call TRBD2 (5 bases). The CDR3 is made up of 16 amino acids. Trimming cost V 2 bases and J 2 bases, with 10 bases left between them. The V gene's germline CDR1 is MNHEY and CDR2 SVGEGT. DNA for the CDR3: TGTGCCAGCAGTTACGAGGGAAGAGCTGGGGCCAACGTCCTGACTTTC. Protein sequence: CASSYEGRAGANVLTF.

This clonotype has a count of ten or more. This sequence joins TRBV12-3 or TRBV12-4 and TRBJ1-6; no clear D gene. The CDR3 loop spans 16 amino acids. Trimming removed 3 bases at V and 2 bases at J, with 11 bases between. For the CDR3, the DNA is TGTGCCAGCAGTTTTGGGTCTGGGGCCTATAATTCACCCCTCCACTTT. Translated: CASSFGSGAYNSPLHF.

The genes are TRBV5-1 and TRBJ1-1; 7 nucleotides match TRBD1. The CDR3 loop spans 12 amino acids. CDR1 and CDR2 (germline): SGHRS, YFSETQ. Trimming at V came to 2 bases and at J to 9 bases, leaving 4 bases not matched to a gene. The CDR3: CASSLGQAKAFF. The CDR3 DNA is TGCGCCAGCAGCTTAGGACAGGCTAAAGCTTTCTTT.

With regard to this clonotype: Relative to the germline gene, one junction end is altered; a read error may explain this. The genes are TRBV14 and TRBJ2-1; D ambiguous. CDR3 length equals 16 residues. Germline values: CDR1 SGHDN, CDR2 FVKESK. In DNA form, the CDR3 reads TGTGCCGGCAGCCAAGTCTATAGGAGCTCCCACAATGAGCAGTTCTTC. Translating it yields CAGSQVYRSSHNEQFF.

This clonotype was seen only a few times. V usage is TRBV4-3 and J usage is TRBJ2-1; the match to TRBD1 covers 11 bases. Losses at the gene ends were 1 base for V and 7 bases for J; bases not matched to a gene: 3. CDR1 and CDR2 (germline): LGHNA, YSLEER. There are 15 residues in the CDR3. The CDR3 loop is CASSQGTGGMNEQFF. The CDR3 DNA sequence: TGCGCCAGCAGCCAAGGGACAGGGGGCATGAATGAGCAGTTCTTC.

As for this clonotype: Possible read error: a much larger clone is one base away. The V and J genes are TRBV7-2 and TRBJ2-1, with 8 positions matching TRBD1. Germline assignment: CDR1 SGHTA and CDR2 FQGNSA. The CDR3 runs 18 residues. J lost 4 bases, V lost 4 bases, and 15 bases had no gene match. The CDR3 reads CASSSFRTGPRTYNEQFF. For the CDR3, the DNA is TGTGCCAGCAGCTCTTTTAGGACAGGGCCTAGGACGTACAATGAGCAGTTCTTC.

Worth noting for this clonotype: The junction differs from germline at one of its ends, possibly a read error. This chain joins TRBV20-1 and TRBJ1-6; TRBD1 might be the D (6 bases). Per germline, CDR1 DFQATT and CDR2 SNEGSKA (reference sequence). CDR3 length: 16 amino acids. The CDR3 region has the DNA TGCAGTGCTTTATCGGGGGCGATATCCTATAATTCACCCCCCCACTTT. The encoded protein is CSALSGAISYNSPPHF.

This clonotype was observed at least ten times. The rearrangement joins TRBV12-3 or TRBV12-4 to TRBJ2-1; D is perhaps TRBD1 (6 bases). V lost 6 bases and J lost 4, with 10 bases in between. The CDR3 length is 13 residues. CDR3 in amino acids: CASSQDSYNEQFF. The CDR3, as DNA: TGTGCCAGCAGCCAGGACAGTTACAATGAGCAGTTCTTC.

This chain joins TRBV12-3 or TRBV12-4 and TRBJ1-4, with a tentative D call TRBD1 (5 bases). Trimming removed 2 bases from V and 8 bases from J, with 12 bases in between. The CDR3 contains 14 residues. The DNA for the CDR3 is TGTGCCAGCAGTTTAACGGAGACAGTGGAAAAACTGTTTTTT. Residues: CASSLTETVEKLFF.

This clonotype occurred many times. This chain links TRBV12-3 or TRBV12-4 with TRBJ1-2, with TRBD1 matching over 10 bases. This CDR3 is built from 15 residues. V was clipped by 5 bases and J by 1 base; unmatched bases: 4. The CDR3 loop reads CASSPRTGGNYGYTF. The CDR3 bases are TGTGCCAGCAGTCCCCGGACAGGGGGTAACTATGGCTACACCTTC.

This clonotype was seen a handful of times. V and J are TRBV7-2 and TRBJ2-4; 7 bases are shared with TRBD1. CDR1 and CDR2 (germline): SGHTA, FQGNSA. V dropped 5 bases and J dropped 9; count of bases not matched to a gene: 13. This CDR3 is 15 amino acids long. CDR3 DNA sequence: TGTGCCAGCAGCCCGGACAGGTACACGACAGGCATTCAGTACTTC. This codes for CASSPDRYTTGIQYF.

This chain uses TRBV4-1 with TRBJ2-1, with D uncertain. CDR3 size: 15 residues. V shed 1 base and J shed 5 bases, with 12 bases lying between them. Germline V lookup: CDR1 MGHRA, CDR2 YSYEKL. Here the CDR3 DNA reads TGCGCCAGCAGCCAAGTTTCTTCCCCAGACAATGAGCAGTTCTTC. Its protein product is CASSQVSSPDNEQFF.

This clonotype came up a few times. The chain couples TRBV4-3 to TRBJ2-5; D is unresolved. V shed 0 bases and J shed 5 bases, with 10 bases lying between them. CDR1 is LGHNA, CDR2 YSLEER, per germline. The CDR3 is 14 amino acids. The CDR3: CASSQDYNQETQYF. In DNA form, the CDR3 reads TGCGCCAGCAGCCAAGACTACAATCAGGAGACCCAGTACTTC.

This chain links TRBV20-1 with TRBJ1-1, with TRBD1 matching over 7 bases. The germline V gene encodes CDR1 DFQATT and CDR2 SNEGSKA (reference sequence). J was trimmed by 3 bases and V by 3 bases; bases with no gene match: 1. This CDR3 has 12 residues. The CDR3 is CSASGTDTEAFF. Written as DNA, the CDR3 is TGCAGTGCTAGCGGGACAGACACTGAAGCTTTCTTT.